What follows are 13 T cell receptor beta chains derived from one specimen sequenced in a study of shared clonotypes between healthy human individuals. TCRdb's table, derived via immunoSEQ multiplex PCR, lists solely in-frame clones and lacks some. Here the sample spans roughly 680,000 clones, 55% to 80% being singletons. The sample taken for sequencing was memory CD4+ T cells sorted from blood. Subset specified: CD45RA-negative fraction. The receptor set was obtained from a woman in her twenties or thirties in good health.

This chain joins TRBV5-1 and TRBJ2-7; 7 nucleotides align to TRBD1. The CDR3 runs to 14 residues. Germline trimming cut 4 bases from V and 0 bases from J; bases unmatched to any gene: 4. From germline, CDR1 is SGHRS and CDR2 YFSETQ. The CDR3: CASSPAGGSYEQYF. The CDR3 region has the DNA TGCGCCAGCAGCCCTGCAGGGGGCTCCTACGAGCAGTACTTC. The whole variable domain, filled in from reference TRBV5-1 and TRBJ2-7, reads KAGVTQTPRYLIKTRGQQVTLSCSPISGHRSVSWYQQTPGQGLQFLFEYFSETQRNKGNFPGRFSGRQFSNSRSEMNVSTLELGDSALYLCASSPAGGSYEQYFGPGTRLTVT.

The chain joins TRBV10-1 to TRBJ2-7; D may correspond to TRBD1 or TRBD2 (5 bases each). Per the germline V gene, CDR1 is WNHNN and CDR2 is SYGVQD (reference sequence). V lost 2 bases, J lost 8 bases, and 13 bases lay in between. There are 13 residues in the CDR3. As DNA, the CDR3 is TGCGCCAGCAGTGAGGGGACCTACGATAAGCAGTACTTC. The encoded protein is CASSEGTYDKQYF.

This rearrangement joins TRBV19 to TRBJ1-2, with D unclear. The V end was cut by 5 bases, the J end by 3 bases, with 16 bases between. The CDR3 contains 15 residues. Germline V gene lookup returns CDR1 LNHDA and CDR2 SQIVND (reference sequence). CDR3 nucleotides: TGTGCCAGTAGTTCTGACCACAGAGTCGACTATGGCTACACCTTC. Its translation is CASSSDHRVDYGYTF.

This clone was seen once. The chain has TRBV4-2 and TRBJ2-7; no definite D call. From germline, CDR1 is LGHNA and CDR2 YNFKEQ. The CDR3 consists of 15 residues. With 1 base removed from V and 2 bases from J, the gap between germline ends came to 12 bases. The CDR3 sequence: CASSQGGPGAYEQYF. Written as DNA, the CDR3 is TGTGCCAGCAGCCAAGGTGGGCCCGGAGCCTACGAGCAGTACTTC.

The CDR3 region is CASSHSSGATGELFF. DNA of the CDR3: TGCGCCAGCAGCCACTCATCCGGGGCCACCGGGGAGCTGTTTTTT. The chain joins TRBV5-1 to TRBJ2-2, with D perhaps assigned TRBD1 or TRBD2 (5 bases each). From germline, CDR1 is SGHRS and CDR2 YFSETQ. The CDR3 totals 15 residues. V dropped 4 bases and J dropped 4 bases, with 14 bases sitting between them.

This clone was detected a few times. The CDR3 loop is CASRATRSSYEQYF. DNA of the CDR3: TGCGCCAGCAGGGCGACGAGGAGCTCCTACGAGCAGTACTTC. This rearrangement joins TRBV5-1 to TRBJ2-7; D uncertain. The V gene's germline CDR1 is SGHRS and CDR2 YFSETQ. The germline V and J ends were trimmed by 5 bases and 0 bases, with 12 bases remaining between them. This CDR3 is built from 14 residues.

The chain joins TRBV7-9 to TRBJ2-3; weak D call: TRBD2 (5 bases). The ends were cut back, 2 bases at V and 2 bases at J, with 8 bases in the middle. Germline CDR1 and CDR2: SEHNR and FQNEAQ (reference sequence). The CDR3 is 14 residues long. CDR3 residues: CASSLLGATDTQYF. Here the CDR3 DNA reads TGTGCCAGCAGCTTACTGGGAGCCACAGATACGCAGTATTTT.

The chain recombines TRBV7-2 with TRBJ2-2; 9 bases map to TRBD2. The CDR3 is 15 residues long. Germline V lookup: CDR1 SGHTA, CDR2 FQGNSA. The CDR3 here is CAKHGLAGDTGELFF. CDR3 DNA: TGTGCAAAGCATGGGTTAGCGGGGGACACCGGGGAGCTGTTTTTT.

V gene TRBV18 combines with J gene TRBJ2-7; 9 bases map to TRBD2. The V segment lost 4 bases and the J segment 2 bases; nucleotides outside the gene matches: 15. From germline, CDR1 is KGHSH and CDR2 LQKENI. The CDR3 is made up of 18 amino acids. CDR3 residues: CASSRQGVYGGRAYEQYF. CDR3 nucleotides: TGTGCCAGCTCACGCCAGGGGGTGTATGGCGGGAGGGCCTACGAGCAGTACTTC.

The sample holds a few counts of this clone. V gene TRBV5-1 combines with J gene TRBJ2-5, with 7 bases fitting TRBD1. Germline V CDR1 and CDR2: SGHRS, YFSETQ. J gave up 0 bases and V 3 bases, and 2 bases lay outside the gene matches. The CDR3 spans 14 residues. The CDR3 DNA is TGCGCCAGCAGCTACGGACAGGACCAAGAGACCCAGTACTTC. Translated, it gives CASSYGQDQETQYF.

The chain uses TRBV4-1 and TRBJ2-1; D is undetermined. This CDR3 contains 14 residues. CDR1 is MGHRA and CDR2 is YSYEKL in the germline V gene. Trimming shortened V by 2 bases and J by 7 bases, and 12 bases separated the two germline ends. DNA of the CDR3: TGCGCCAGCAGCCAACCGCGTTATTCGAATGAGCAGTTCTTC. Protein product: CASSQPRYSNEQFF.

The chain links TRBV19 to TRBJ1-4; D ambiguous. The length of the CDR3 is 15 residues. V lost 8 bases and J lost 0, with 13 bases in between. Germline CDR1 and CDR2: LNHDA and SQIVND (reference sequence). CDR3 amino acids: CASVDASSTNEKLFF. The CDR3 region has the DNA TGTGCCAGTGTGGACGCGTCGTCAACTAATGAAAAACTGTTTTTT.

This chain links TRBV27 with TRBJ2-5; TRBD2 agrees at 13 bases. The CDR3 consists of 17 residues. Germline values: CDR1 MNHEY, CDR2 SMNVEV (reference sequence). Germline trimming cut 6 bases from V and 5 bases from J; bases unmatched to any gene: 12. The CDR3 region is CASSRLLAGGPGETQYF. CDR3 in DNA: TGTGCCAGCAGCCGACTACTAGCGGGAGGGCCCGGGGAGACCCAGTACTTC.